This TCR beta chain was documented in a study of blood T cell repertoires in COVID-19. As for the study in general: Sites across the United States, Italy and Spain contributed samples from acute and convalescent COVID-19. T cells, B-cell-depleted T cells, or PBMCs supplied cDNA or gDNA.

In the source study's methods: Counts of nucleated cells, estimated from reference gene primer amplification, were obtained. The protocol was immunoSEQ multiplex PCR, while the TCRdb copy is restricted to in-frame clones and leaves out a portion. D and trimming were read from the DNA, whereas the V and J calls and clone size are those reported in that table. The table shows approximately 92,000 clones, with about two thirds occurring only once. V trimming: 5 bases; J trimming: 5 bases; junction bases outside the gene matches: 6. CDR1 is SGHTA and CDR2 is FQGNSA in the germline V gene. The CDR3 is 15 amino acids.

The sequence was obtained from a woman in her fifties or sixties in a cohort sampled during active or convalescent COVID-19. V usage is TRBV7-2 and J usage is TRBJ1-5; 10 nucleotides agree with TRBD1. Sequencing was performed on peripheral blood. The CDR3 loop reads CASSRWDRGDQPQHF. CDR3 nucleotides: TGTGCCAGCAGCCGGTGGGACAGGGGCGATCAGCCCCAGCATTTT.